One sample yielded the 26 T cell receptor beta chains listed below, sequenced in a study of shared clonotypes between healthy human individuals (dated by TCRdb to 2020 to 2021). Libraries were made using the immunoSEQ multiplex PCR assay. TCRdb stores this immuneACCESS table with in-frame sequences only. Part of the clones is absent; in the studies checked, under half of the shortfall reflects unresolved V genes, and no reason is known for the rest. The sample table shows over 2 million clones, and approximately 90% are seen once. The top ten constitute about 0.41% of the sample. The sequencing input was naive CD4+ T cells from PBMCs. The sample's cell subset or site label, in plain terms: CD45RA+ positively selected. These receptors were obtained from a man aged 18 to 29 in good health. Some clones in this sample may be carry-over from other donors' samples.

V is TRBV19 and J is TRBJ1-4; 8 bases are shared with TRBD1. This CDR3 is built from 15 residues. Germline trimming cut 6 bases from V and 8 bases from J; bases unmatched to any gene: 11. CDR1 and CDR2 (germline): LNHDA, SQIVND (reference sequence). The DNA of the CDR3 is TGTGCCAGTAGACCTTTGCAGGGGGCAGGGGAAAAACTGTTTTTT. Protein: CASRPLQGAGEKLFF.

The chain has TRBV6-6 and TRBJ2-7, with no clear D. Trimming stripped 2 bases from V and 9 bases from J, with 14 bases between. CDR3 length: 13 amino acids. CDR1 is MNHNY, CDR2 SVGAGI, per germline (reference sequence). CDR3 in amino acids: CASSYQGINRQYF. The CDR3 region has the DNA TGTGCCAGCAGTTACCAAGGGATTAATCGGCAGTACTTC.

The chain combines TRBV7-2 with TRBJ1-1; the match to TRBD1 covers 10 bases. The V segment lost 5 bases and the J segment 4 bases; nucleotides outside the gene matches: 7. The germline V gene encodes CDR1 SGHTA and CDR2 FQGNSA. CDR3 length: 15 amino acids. This chain's CDR3 is CASSTRQGAPTEAFF. In nucleotides, the CDR3 is TGTGCCAGCAGCACCAGACAGGGGGCACCCACTGAAGCTTTCTTT.

CDR3 nucleotides: TGTGCCAGCAGCTTATTAGGGGAGAGAACCGGGGAGCTGTTTTTT. Residues: CASSLLGERTGELFF. This chain uses TRBV7-2 with TRBJ2-2, with D possibly being TRBD1 or TRBD2 (5 bases each). In germline, CDR1 is SGHTA, CDR2 FQGNSA. The CDR3 is 15 residues long. Trimming left V 2 bases short and J 5 bases short, with 12 bases between.

V usage is TRBV2 and J usage is TRBJ1-1; no clear D. Germline loops: CDR1 SNHLY, CDR2 FYNNEI. The CDR3 extends over 13 amino acids. Trimming pared 3 bases from V and 6 bases from J, leaving 11 bases between. CDR3 sequence reads: CASSEIWWAEAFF. The CDR3 DNA reads TGTGCCAGCAGTGAGATCTGGTGGGCTGAAGCTTTCTTT. The complete variable domain, with remaining parts taken from reference TRBV2 and TRBJ1-1, reads EPEVTQTPSHQVTQMGQEVILRCVPISNHLYFYWYRQILGQKVEFLVSFYNNEISEKSEIFDDQFSVERPDGSNFTLKIRSTKLEDSAMYFCASSEIWWAEAFFGQGTRLTVV.

The rearrangement links TRBV4-3 to TRBJ2-1; perhaps D is TRBD1 or TRBD2 (5 bases each). The CDR3 spans 14 residues. The germline CDR1 and CDR2 sequences are LGHNA and YSLEER. The V gene lost 5 bases and the J gene lost 8 bases, with 16 bases spanning the gap. CDR3 sequence (DNA): TGCGCCAGCAGCTCTGCTCCAAGGGGAGATGAGCAGTTCTTC. It yields the protein CASSSAPRGDEQFF.

For this clone: Distinct nucleotide sequences in the sample also encode this CDR3. V gene TRBV6-5 combines with J gene TRBJ1-1; possibly TRBD1 for D (5 bases). The CDR3 spans 13 residues. In germline, CDR1 is MNHEY, CDR2 SVGAGI. Trimming took 2 bases from V and 5 from J, leaving 9 bases between them. The CDR3 DNA sequence: TGTGCCAGCAGTTACCAGGGTGGAACTGAAGCTTTCTTT. Protein: CASSYQGGTEAFF.

The V call is TRBV7-6, the J call TRBJ1-3, with D maybe TRBD1 (6 bases). Per germline, CDR1 SGHVS and CDR2 FNYEAQ. This CDR3 is built from 16 residues. V was pared by 5 bases and J by 3 bases, with 17 bases between. The CDR3 DNA sequence: TGTGCCAGCAGCCCGAGCGGGGGGCCTGGTGGAAACACCATATATTTT. It is translated as CASSPSGGPGGNTIYF.

Only one count was recorded for this clone. V usage is TRBV7-9 and J usage is TRBJ2-7, with D perhaps being TRBD1 or TRBD2 (5 bases each). Germline CDR1 is SEHNR and CDR2 is FQNEAQ (reference sequence). This CDR3 is built from 15 residues. V was pared by 5 bases and J by 5 bases, with 19 bases between. The CDR3 region has the DNA TGTGCCAGCAGCCAACGGGGCCCTACCCCCCACGAGCAGTACTTC. This codes for CASSQRGPTPHEQYF.

In this sample, this clone turned up once. This specimen includes other DNA sequences encoding the same CDR3. The gene calls are TRBV9 and TRBJ2-3; 13 nucleotides match TRBD2. This CDR3 has 16 residues. Germline V gene data show CDR1 as SGDLS and CDR2 as YYNGEE. The J segment lost 4 bases and the V segment lost 0 bases, leaving 2 bases of the junction unmatched. The CDR3 region has the DNA TGTGCCAGCAGCGTAGGACTAGCGGGAGGAGCAGATACGCAGTATTTT. Translating it yields CASSVGLAGGADTQYF.

The CDR3 coding sequence is TGTGCCAGCAGACCGACAGGTTTGGGTACGCAGTATTTT. Translating it yields CASRPTGLGTQYF. The chain links TRBV21-1 to TRBJ2-3; the table assigns TRBD1, which was not confirmed against the DNA. TRBV21-1 is a listed pseudogene. This CDR3 is built from 13 residues.

A note on this clone: The sample has other DNA sequences that encode this CDR3 too. This chain connects TRBV5-4 to TRBJ1-1; possibly TRBD1 for D (6 bases). This CDR3 has 13 amino acids. Germline CDR1 SGHNT, CDR2 YYREEE (reference sequence). The V end was cut by 5 bases, the J end by 7 bases, with 15 bases between. CDR3 in DNA: TGTGCCAGCAGTCTAGGGGGGACTGGTGAAGCTTTCTTT. Residues: CASSLGGTGEAFF.

This clone occurred once. The J gene is TRBJ2-7, the V gene TRBV5-1; TRBD2 matches 13 bases. This CDR3 is built from 16 residues. With V trimmed by 4 bases and J by 6 bases, 10 bases remained unmatched. Germline CDR1 SGHRS, CDR2 YFSETQ. The CDR3 loop reads CASSPGTSGNTGEQYF. CDR3 sequence (DNA): TGCGCCAGCAGCCCGGGGACTAGCGGGAATACGGGCGAGCAGTACTTC.

V is TRBV4-3 and J is TRBJ1-1; 8 positions match TRBD1. CDR3 length equals 15 residues. V lost 4 bases to trimming and J lost 4 bases; unmatched junction nucleotides: 8. The germline gives CDR1 LGHNA, CDR2 YSLEER. The CDR3 DNA is TGCGCCAGCAGCCCGAGACAGGGGTTGGCCACTGAAGCTTTCTTT. This codes for CASSPRQGLATEAFF.

To note about this clone: This sample also contains other DNA sequences that code for the same CDR3. The chain is built from TRBV7-2 and TRBJ1-5; D possibly corresponds to TRBD1 (5 bases). The V gene lost 1 base and the J gene lost 7 bases, with 8 bases spanning the gap. The CDR3 is made up of 13 amino acids. Germline-derived CDR1 and CDR2 are SGHTA and FQGNSA. This CDR3 is CASSLGWGQPQHF. In DNA, the CDR3 is TGTGCCAGCAGCTTAGGTTGGGGCCAGCCCCAGCATTTT.

The gene calls are TRBV9 and TRBJ2-1; TRBD2 might be the D (6 bases). CDR1 SGDLS and CDR2 YYNGEE come from the germline V gene. The CDR3 extends over 15 amino acids. V lost 0 bases and J lost 9, with 16 bases in between. The CDR3 protein is CASSVVGTGLSEQFF. Written as DNA, the CDR3 is TGTGCCAGCAGCGTAGTAGGGACTGGCCTCAGTGAGCAGTTCTTC.

The gene calls are TRBV5-1 and TRBJ2-4, with 7 nucleotides matching TRBD1. This CDR3 region has 16 residues. The ends lost 4 bases at V and 3 bases at J; junction bases unmatched: 10. The V gene's germline CDR1 is SGHRS and CDR2 YFSETQ. The CDR3, as DNA: TGCGCCAGCAGCCGGACGACAGGGATTGGCAAAAACATTCAGTACTTC. It yields the protein CASSRTTGIGKNIQYF. The whole variable domain, remainder taken from reference TRBV5-1 and TRBJ2-4, is KAGVTQTPRYLIKTRGQQVTLSCSPISGHRSVSWYQQTPGQGLQFLFEYFSETQRNKGNFPGRFSGRQFSNSRSEMNVSTLELGDSALYLCASSRTTGIGKNIQYFGAGTRLSVL.

V and J are TRBV5-1 and TRBJ1-1; the D gene is possibly TRBD1 (6 bases). The CDR3 is 16 amino acids. Germline assignment: CDR1 SGHRS and CDR2 YFSETQ. Trimming shortened V by 3 bases and J by 1 base, and 16 bases separated the two germline ends. CDR3 residues: CASSWAGVSPNTEAFF. The CDR3 DNA reads as TGCGCCAGCAGCTGGGCAGGGGTCTCCCCGAACACTGAAGCTTTCTTT.

The V and J genes are TRBV7-2 and TRBJ1-4; D might be TRBD1 (6 bases). Trimming cost V 1 base and J 6 bases, with 12 bases left between them. The germline CDR1 and CDR2 sequences are SGHTA and FQGNSA. The CDR3 length is 15 residues. The CDR3 loop reads CASSLVSGAYEKLFF. The CDR3 coding sequence is TGTGCCAGCAGCTTAGTGTCGGGGGCTTATGAAAAACTGTTTTTT.

The chain combines TRBV4-1 with TRBJ2-7, with 8 bases identical to TRBD2. V was clipped by 8 bases and J by 2 bases; unmatched bases: 5. CDR1 and CDR2 from the germline V gene are MGHRA and YSYEKL. The CDR3 has 13 residues. CDR3 DNA sequence: TGCGCCAGCGGCAGCGGGAGTGCCTACGAGCAGTACTTC. Protein sequence: CASGSGSAYEQYF.

This clone was observed a single time. The gene calls are TRBV7-3 and TRBJ1-6; D possibly corresponds to TRBD1 (6 bases). Germline assignment: CDR1 SGHTA and CDR2 FQGTGA. The CDR3 loop spans 16 amino acids. Trimming left V 5 bases short and J 10 bases short, with 21 bases between. CDR3 loop: CASSHGAQGAGSPLHF. The CDR3 bases are TGTGCCAGCAGCCACGGAGCACAGGGAGCGGGCTCACCCCTCCACTTT.

For this clone: The identical CDR3 is also encoded by other nucleotide sequences in the sample. V is TRBV5-4 and J is TRBJ2-1; 11 bases match TRBD2. Trimming at V came to 4 bases and at J to 5 bases, leaving 5 bases not matched to a gene. The CDR3 extends over 15 amino acids. CDR1 and CDR2 from the germline V gene are SGHNT and YYREEE (reference sequence). CDR3 protein: CASSLRLAGNNEQFF. The CDR3 DNA follows: TGTGCCAGCAGCCTCCGACTAGCGGGAAACAATGAGCAGTTCTTC.

The count of this clone is one. Additional DNA sequences in this sample encode the identical CDR3. The V call is TRBV29-1, the J call TRBJ1-2; the match to TRBD1 covers 7 bases. CDR3 length: 11 amino acids. Germline CDR1 SQVTM, CDR2 ANQGSEA. Trimming at V came to 6 bases and at J to 4 bases, leaving 2 bases not matched to a gene. CDR3 region: CSVGDSYGYTF. CDR3 sequence (DNA): TGCAGCGTAGGGGACAGCTATGGCTACACCTTC.

Turning to this clone: The same CDR3 is also encoded by other DNA sequences in this sample. The chain couples TRBV28 to TRBJ2-7, with a possible D match to TRBD2 (6 bases). The CDR3 is 14 residues long. Per germline, CDR1 MDHEN and CDR2 SYDVKM. V lost 2 bases and J lost 0, with 8 bases in between. In DNA form, the CDR3 reads TGTGCCAGCAGTTTAGCGGGGCTCTCCTACGAGCAGTACTTC. Its protein is CASSLAGLSYEQYF. The whole variable domain, remainder taken from reference TRBV28 and TRBJ2-7, is DVKVTQSSRYLVKRTGEKVFLECVQDMDHENMFWYRQDPGLGLRLIYFSYDVKMKEKGDIPEGYSVSREKKERFSLILESASTNQTSMYLCASSLAGLSYEQYFGPGTRLTVT.

This chain connects TRBV23-1 to TRBJ1-5; 8 positions agree with TRBD1. TRBV23-1 qualifies as an ORF whose function is uncertain. The CDR3 is 15 residues long. V lost 2 bases to trimming and J lost 7 bases; unmatched junction nucleotides: 7. CDR3 coding DNA: TGCGCCAGCAGTCAAGTTGACAGGGGCGGCCAGCCCCAGCATTTT. Encoded protein: CASSQVDRGGQPQHF.

J is TRBJ2-3 and V is TRBV11-2, with 7 bases that match TRBD2. The CDR3 loop spans 17 amino acids. In germline, CDR1 is SGHAT, CDR2 FQNNGV. The J segment lost 0 bases and the V segment lost 1 base, leaving 7 bases of the junction unmatched. DNA for the CDR3: TGTGCCAGCAGCTTAGGACGTGGGACTACTAGCACAGATACGCAGTATTTT. It encodes CASSLGRGTTSTDTQYF. The whole variable domain, filled in from reference TRBV11-2 and TRBJ2-3, reads EAGVAQSPRYKIIEKRQSVAFWCNPISGHATLYWYQQILGQGPKLLIQFQNNGVVDDSQLPKDRFSAERLKGVDSTLKIQPAKLEDSAVYLCASSLGRGTTSTDTQYFGPGTRLTVL.